The next 23 T cell receptor beta chains were all read from a single sample in a study of blood T cell repertoires in COVID-19. TCRdb's table, derived via immunoSEQ multiplex PCR, lists solely in-frame clones and lacks some. The sample consists of hundreds of thousands of clones, roughly 90% of them appearing once. The specimen was PBMCs or T cells enriched from blood (not recorded which). These receptors were collected from a woman aged 25 to 39 who had recovered from COVID-19.

CDR3 amino acids: CASSTHIPGGGLFF. The CDR3 DNA reads TGTGCCAGCAGTACACATATACCAGGGGGCGGACTGTTTTTT. The rearrangement joins TRBV27 to TRBJ1-4; 8 bases match TRBD1. Germline lookup yields CDR1 MNHEY and CDR2 SMNVEV (reference sequence). Trimming removed 5 bases from V and 13 bases from J; junction bases left unmatched: 12. The CDR3 loop spans 14 amino acids.

This sequence joins TRBV5-4 and TRBJ2-5; D is possibly TRBD2 (7 bases). V lost 1 base, J lost 4 bases, and 14 bases lay in between. The CDR3 is made up of 15 amino acids. CDR1 and CDR2 (germline): SGHNT, YYREEE (reference sequence). The CDR3 spells CASSLITGRGETQYF. DNA for the CDR3: TGTGCCAGCAGCTTGATTACAGGGAGGGGAGAGACCCAGTACTTC.

This rearrangement joins TRBV11-2 to TRBJ1-2; D call uncertain. The CDR3 is 14 residues long. The V end was cut by 6 bases, the J end by 0 bases, with 11 bases between. Germline V gives CDR1 SGHAT, CDR2 FQNNGV. This CDR3 is CASSETESNYGYTF. CDR3 nucleotides: TGTGCCAGCAGTGAAACAGAGTCTAACTATGGCTACACCTTC.

The chain links TRBV21-1 to TRBJ2-5; the DNA was not used to check the table's D call, TRBD2. TRBV21-1 is marked as a pseudogene. The CDR3 is made up of 16 amino acids. In nucleotides, the CDR3 is TGTGCCATCCGGGGGGAGGTGGATCGGGAGAGAGAGACCCAGTACTTC. The encoded protein is CAIRGEVDRERETQYF.

This chain uses TRBV19 with TRBJ1-5; 8 bases match TRBD1. In germline, CDR1 is LNHDA, CDR2 SQIVND (reference sequence). This CDR3 is built from 16 residues. V shed 3 bases, J shed 6 bases, and the junction held 10 bases outside the gene matches. DNA of the CDR3: TGTGCCAGTAGTATCCCCCAGGGGGCCGAGGCTCAGCCCCAGCATTTT. The encoded protein is CASSIPQGAEAQPQHF.

This clone came up once. This chain uses TRBV10-3 with TRBJ2-5; 7 bases match TRBD2. Germline V gives CDR1 ENHRY, CDR2 SYGVKD. Trimming took 3 bases from V and 2 from J; bases not matched to a gene: 9. The CDR3 sequence is 16 residues long. CDR3 residues: CAISDSVGGRQETQYF. As DNA, the CDR3 is TGTGCCATCAGTGATAGTGTGGGAGGGAGGCAAGAGACCCAGTACTTC.

V and J are TRBV29-1 and TRBJ2-3; D is possibly TRBD2 (6 bases). Germline CDR1 is SQVTM and CDR2 is ANQGSEA. CDR3 length: 13 amino acids. V was clipped by 5 bases and J by 2 bases, with 11 bases between them. CDR3: CSVRGRNTDTQYF. For the CDR3, the DNA is TGCAGCGTTCGGGGGAGGAACACAGATACGCAGTATTTT.

This clone was seen a single time. The chain carries TRBV4-2 and TRBJ1-2; 7 nucleotides agree with TRBD1. The germline V gene has CDR1 LGHNA and CDR2 YNFKEQ. Trimming at V came to 1 base and at J to 5 bases, leaving 10 bases not matched to a gene. This CDR3 is 16 amino acids long. CDR3 nucleotide sequence: TGTGCCAGCAGCCAAGGGGCTAAGACAGGGCTTTATGGCTACACCTTC. Translated, it gives CASSQGAKTGLYGYTF.

This sequence joins TRBV27 and TRBJ2-7, with 7 bases that match TRBD1. The J segment lost 1 base and the V segment lost 6 bases, leaving 6 bases of the junction unmatched. Germline values: CDR1 MNHEY, CDR2 SMNVEV (reference sequence). This CDR3 contains 14 residues. CDR3 protein: CASRGWDRSYEQYF. CDR3 in DNA: TGTGCCAGCAGGGGGTGGGACAGATCCTACGAGCAGTACTTC.

The chain carries TRBV19 and TRBJ2-7; D is possibly TRBD1 (6 bases). The CDR3 spans 14 residues. Germline assignment: CDR1 LNHDA and CDR2 SQIVND (reference sequence). Trimming took off 5 bases at V and 1 base at J, with 12 bases between the two ends. CDR3 in DNA: TGTGCCAGTAGTGTACAGGGAAGGTCCTACGAGCAGTACTTC. Translation: CASSVQGRSYEQYF.

The chain uses TRBV7-8 and TRBJ1-4; D perhaps matches TRBD1 (6 bases). Trimming stripped 1 base from V and 3 bases from J, with 9 bases between. The CDR3 is made up of 15 amino acids. Germline values: CDR1 SGHVS, CDR2 FQNEAQ. The CDR3 nucleotides read TGTGCCAGCAGCTTAGGGGGGGGCCCTAATGAAAAACTGTTTTTT. Its protein product is CASSLGGGPNEKLFF. Full variable domain (outside the CDR3, taken from reference TRBV7-8 and TRBJ1-4): GAGVSQSPRYKVAKRGQDVALRCDPISGHVSLFWYQQALGQGPEFLTYFQNEAQLDKSGLPSDRFFAERPEGSVSTLKIQRTQQEDSAVYLCASSLGGGPNEKLFFGSGTQLSVL.

The chain recombines TRBV7-9 with TRBJ1-2; D gene uncertain. CDR1 and CDR2 (germline): SEHNR, FQNEAQ (reference sequence). The V end was cut by 2 bases, the J end by 7 bases, with 11 bases between. The CDR3 runs 13 residues. CDR3 residues: CASSLLQPRGYTF. The CDR3 nucleotides are TGTGCCAGCAGCTTATTACAGCCCCGTGGCTACACCTTC.

In its sample, this clone was seen a few times. The chain couples TRBV5-4 to TRBJ2-5, with a weak D call TRBD2 (6 bases). The ends were cut back, 0 bases at V and 3 bases at J, with 6 bases in the middle. This CDR3 region has 13 residues. Germline V gives CDR1 SGHNT, CDR2 YYREEE (reference sequence). The CDR3 sequence: CASSLGGKETQYF. Written as DNA, the CDR3 is TGTGCCAGCAGCTTGGGCGGGAAAGAGACCCAGTACTTC.

This chain links TRBV2 with TRBJ1-2; D may be TRBD1 (6 bases). Trimming cost V 6 bases and J 5 bases, with 22 bases left between them. Germline CDR1 and CDR2: SNHLY and FYNNEI. The CDR3 totals 16 residues. CDR3 sequence reads: CASSEWGQGPSYGYTF. The CDR3 DNA is TGTGCCAGCAGCGAATGGGGGCAGGGCCCCTCATATGGCTACACCTTC.

The rearrangement uses TRBV6-5 and TRBJ2-7; 10 nucleotides line up with TRBD1. The V segment lost 4 bases and the J segment 4 bases; nucleotides outside the gene matches: 10. This CDR3 comprises 16 residues. Germline V gene lookup returns CDR1 MNHEY and CDR2 SVGAGI. CDR3 amino acids: CASSSRRDRGLYEQYF. The CDR3 DNA is TGTGCCAGCAGTTCTCGCCGGGACAGGGGTTTATACGAGCAGTACTTC.

This clone has just one count. CDR3 sequence: CASSLDRPDTEAFF. The DNA for the CDR3 is TGTGCCAGCAGCTTGGACAGGCCCGACACTGAAGCTTTCTTT. The chain links TRBV11-2 to TRBJ1-1; 7 positions match TRBD1. Germline trimming cut 3 bases from V and 3 bases from J; bases unmatched to any gene: 4. This CDR3 has 14 residues. Germline-derived CDR1 and CDR2 are SGHAT and FQNNGV.

The chain links TRBV6-5 to TRBJ2-7; no definite D call. Trimming left V 2 bases short and J 5 bases short, with 10 bases between. Per germline, CDR1 MNHEY and CDR2 SVGAGI. The CDR3 spans 13 residues. The CDR3 region is CASSYPGLNEQYF. CDR3 nucleotide sequence: TGTGCCAGCAGTTACCCCGGTCTCAACGAGCAGTACTTC.

V and J are TRBV7-9 and TRBJ2-7; D is perhaps TRBD1 (5 bases). CDR1 and CDR2 (germline): SEHNR, FQNEAQ (reference sequence). The CDR3 is 16 amino acids. With 5 bases removed from V and 3 bases from J, the gap between germline ends came to 20 bases. DNA for the CDR3: TGTGCCAGCAGCCCGATACGTGCAGGGCCAAACTACGAGCAGTACTTC. It codes for CASSPIRAGPNYEQYF. Supplemented by reference TRBV7-9 and TRBJ2-7, the full variable domain reads DTGVSQNPRHKITKRGQNVTFRCDPISEHNRLYWYRQTLGQGPEFLTYFQNEAQLEKSRLLSDRFSAERPKGSFSTLEIQRTEQGDSAMYLCASSPIRAGPNYEQYFGPGTRLTVT.

As DNA, the CDR3 is TGCAGCACCCGGGACGGGGGGACCCAGTACTTC. This sequence encodes CSTRDGGTQYF. The chain uses TRBV29-1 and TRBJ2-5; D perhaps matches TRBD2 (6 bases). This CDR3 contains 11 residues. Germline V gives CDR1 SQVTM, CDR2 ANQGSEA. The V end was cut by 8 bases, the J end by 7 bases, with 14 bases between.

This clone was observed a single time. This chain uses TRBV7-9 with TRBJ2-3; 7 bases are a match to TRBD1. The CDR3 length is 16 residues. Germline loops: CDR1 SEHNR, CDR2 FQNEAQ (reference sequence). The junction had 7 bases not matched to a gene; V was cut back by 0 bases and J by 4 bases. Here the CDR3 reads CASSLARGRMPDTQYF. Here the CDR3 DNA reads TGTGCCAGCAGCTTAGCGAGGGGGCGTATGCCAGATACGCAGTATTTT.

The chain links TRBV27 to TRBJ2-3; D is unclear. V lost 2 bases, J lost 1 base, and 7 bases lay in between. Germline-derived CDR1 and CDR2 are MNHEY and SMNVEV (reference sequence). This CDR3 contains 14 residues. The CDR3 coding sequence is TGTGCCAGCAGTTTACTCCAGGGCACAGATACGCAGTATTTT. It yields the protein CASSLLQGTDTQYF.

This chain links TRBV25-1 with TRBJ2-1; D gene ambiguous. The V end was cut by 6 bases, the J end by 7 bases, with 22 bases between. This CDR3 has 16 amino acids. The germline CDR1 and CDR2 sequences are MGHDK and SYGVNS. CDR3 sequence (DNA): TGTGCCAGCAGGGCACCACTTGATAGCTTGAGGAATGAGCAGTTCTTC. Amino acid sequence: CASRAPLDSLRNEQFF. Full variable domain (outside the CDR3, taken from reference TRBV25-1 and TRBJ2-1): EADIYQTPRYLVIGTGKKITLECSQTMGHDKMYWYQQDPGMELHLIHYSYGVNSTEKGDLSSESTVSRIRTEHFPLTLESARPSHTSQYLCASRAPLDSLRNEQFFGPGTRLTVL.

This chain links TRBV19 with TRBJ2-5; D remains unclear. Germline CDR1 LNHDA, CDR2 SQIVND (reference sequence). The CDR3 sequence is 13 residues long. The V gene lost 2 bases and the J gene lost 7 bases, with 11 bases spanning the gap. CDR3 residues: CASSIFDTATQYF. DNA of the CDR3: TGTGCCAGTAGTATATTTGACACCGCGACCCAGTACTTC.